The rows below give T cell receptor beta chains drawn from one sample of a study of long-term antiretroviral therapy in people with HIV. This table comes from immunoSEQ multiplex PCR, and its TCRdb copy is limited to in-frame clones, with some not included. The table shows about 43,000 clones, with about 89% occurring only once. The material was unsorted PBMCs, obtained 0.1 years before starting antiretroviral therapy. The source is a woman between 45 and 60 years old with HIV. The CDR3 runs from the conserved cysteine through the conserved F or W. Fields, in order: V gene, CDR3 protein.

>TRBV5-6
CASSLVLGGTGNTIYF
>TRBV7-2
CASSLVQGSDQPQHF
>TRBV15
CATGRTGGTDTQYF
>TRBV7-2
CASSLEWARQGLGYTF
>TRBV19
CASSTGGGRDEQYF
>TRBV4-2
CASSHETDTGELFF
>TRBV7-6
CASSFRFGTGNNNEQFF
>TRBV6-4
CASSDIRLHEQYF
>TRBV19
CASSITGEGNQPQHF
>TRBV6-5
CASSLNGGAYLGELFF
>TRBV4-2
CASSPASGDYEQYF
>TRBV27
CASSLNRAGNTIYF
>TRBV11-1
CASSFYDGTGELFF
>TRBV7-6
CASSPSGALVYEQYF
>TRBV6-1
CASSVSRQGWGGNEQFF
>TRBV5-1
CASSLQGPRETQYF
>TRBV4-3
CASSQADVDSHSTDTQYF
>TRBV14
CASSQVGGRQGGYTF
>TRBV7-2
CASSLAPTSGGANYGYTF
>TRBV7-9
CASSLDRGMDSPLHF
>TRBV6-4
CASSDSRGSPLHF
>TRBV13
CASSFWTGVLNTEAFF